This TCR beta chain stems from a study of cytomegalovirus exposure and HLA in healthy donors. Study-wide results and limits: In a later analysis, HLA-associated TCR beta chains were more clonally expanded than equally common others. In a later analysis, several top co-occurrence clusters appeared linked to parvovirus B19, influenza, CMV and Epstein-Barr virus. A missense variant in DCLRE1C was later tied to TCR beta V- and J-gene trimming.

The PCR employed 60 Vbeta primers together with 13 Jbeta primers. Profiling relied on immunoSEQ multiplex PCR, and the TCRdb table lists in-frame clones only, not all of them. This sample's table has around 50,000 clones. The study sampled nominally healthy donors, though unrecorded immune exposures were likely. In regard to this clone: Its antigen is unknown.

This TCR came from a woman aged 25 to 45 in good health and CMV-seropositive. The material sequenced was PBMCs.

CDR3 nucleotides: TGTGCCTGGAGTACGACCCAGAGGAATGAGCAGTTCTTC. Amino acid sequence: CAWSTTQRNEQFF. The chain combines TRBV30 with TRBJ2-1; D gene ambiguous. Trimming pared 2 bases from V and 7 bases from J, leaving 12 bases between. This CDR3 is built from 13 residues. Germline V lookup: CDR1 GTSNPN, CDR2 SVGIG (reference sequence).